The 29 T cell receptor beta chains listed next were all sequenced from one sample in a study of blood T cell repertoires in COVID-19. TCRdb keeps only in-frame clones here, not all; method: immunoSEQ multiplex PCR. Counted here are about 280,000 clones, around 89% occurring once; the ten biggest clones make up approximately 4.2%. The sequencing sample was made of peripheral blood. The source of these receptors is a middle-aged man with acute or convalescent COVID-19.

V gene TRBV19 combines with J gene TRBJ1-1; D ambiguous. Germline V gene data show CDR1 as LNHDA and CDR2 as SQIVND (reference sequence). V lost 8 bases and J 1 base, leaving 8 bases between the germline ends. The CDR3 is 12 residues long. The CDR3 spells CASQGRNTEAFF. The CDR3 nucleotides read TGTGCCAGTCAAGGGAGGAACACTGAAGCTTTCTTT. Supplemented by reference TRBV19 and TRBJ1-1, the full variable domain reads DGGITQSPKYLFRKEGQNVTLSCEQNLNHDAMYWYRQDPGQGLRLIYYSQIVNDFQKGDIAEGYSVSREKKESFPLTVTSAQKNPTAFYLCASQGRNTEAFFGQGTRLTVV.

V usage is TRBV6-6 and J usage is TRBJ2-7; weak D call: TRBD1 (5 bases). The CDR3 covers 15 residues. The germline V gene encodes CDR1 MNHNY and CDR2 SVGAGI (reference sequence). V was cut by 10 bases and J by 2 bases, with 21 bases left in between. DNA of the CDR3: TGTGCCACCCAGTTAAATACAGGCCATACCTACGAGCAGTACTTC. Translation: CATQLNTGHTYEQYF.

The V gene is TRBV27, the J gene TRBJ2-7; D may be TRBD2 (7 bases). Trimming pared 2 bases from V and 3 bases from J, leaving 11 bases between. Germline V gene lookup returns CDR1 MNHEY and CDR2 SMNVEV (reference sequence). The CDR3 runs 14 residues. CDR3 in DNA: TGTGCCAGCAGTTTAAGGGAGGGGGGCTACGAGCAGTACTTC. Its translation: CASSLREGGYEQYF.

V usage is TRBV25-1 and J usage is TRBJ1-2; D ambiguous. The CDR3 runs to 16 residues. CDR1 MGHDK and CDR2 SYGVNS come from the germline V gene. V was pared by 1 base and J by 2 bases, with 14 bases between. The CDR3 sequence is CASSESEVRTNYGYTF. As DNA, the CDR3 is TGTGCCAGCAGTGAATCCGAGGTGAGAACCAACTATGGCTACACCTTC.

This chain joins TRBV10-3 and TRBJ2-1; TRBD2 agrees at 8 bases. The CDR3 has 17 residues. Germline V gene sequence: CDR1 ENHRY, CDR2 SYGVKD. The junction had 10 bases not matched to a gene; V was cut back by 6 bases and J by 0 bases. CDR3 sequence: CAISGSERGTSYNEQFF. In DNA, the CDR3 is TGTGCCATCAGCGGGTCAGAGCGGGGGACCTCCTACAATGAGCAGTTCTTC.

The chain combines TRBV7-2 with TRBJ2-7; 10 bases align to TRBD2. The CDR3 is 15 residues long. Germline V gene sequence: CDR1 SGHTA, CDR2 FQGNSA. The J segment lost 4 bases and the V segment lost 5 bases, leaving 8 bases of the junction unmatched. The CDR3 here is CASSARTSGVYEQYF. The DNA for the CDR3 is TGTGCCAGCAGCGCCAGGACTAGCGGAGTATACGAGCAGTACTTC.

The genes are TRBV7-6 and TRBJ2-2, with 10 bases matching TRBD1. J gave up 5 bases and V 5 bases, and 5 bases lay outside the gene matches. This CDR3 is 15 amino acids long. Germline V gene data show CDR1 as SGHVS and CDR2 as FNYEAQ. CDR3 in DNA: TGTGCCAGCAGCCCGGGACAGGGGTGGACCGGGGAGCTGTTTTTT. Translation: CASSPGQGWTGELFF.

The chain couples TRBV7-2 to TRBJ2-7; maybe TRBD1 (6 bases). Germline assignment: CDR1 SGHTA and CDR2 FQGNSA. Trimming left V 6 bases short and J 1 base short, with 10 bases between. The CDR3 extends over 13 amino acids. CDR3 sequence: CASSFTGSYEQYF. The CDR3 nucleotides read TGTGCCAGCAGTTTTACAGGGTCCTACGAGCAGTACTTC.

The chain joins TRBV27 to TRBJ1-2; 7 bases line up with TRBD1. The V and J ends lost 6 bases and 5 bases, in that order; junction bases with no gene match: 9. The CDR3 loop spans 14 amino acids. Germline CDR1 reads MNHEY; CDR2 reads SMNVEV (reference sequence). In DNA form, the CDR3 reads TGTGCCAGCAGGCCGACAGGGCCGATTTATGGCTACACCTTC. Its protein is CASRPTGPIYGYTF.

J is TRBJ1-1 and V is TRBV2; no clear D gene. The CDR3 contains 12 residues. Germline CDR1 reads SNHLY; CDR2 reads FYNNEI. V shed 9 bases and J shed 6 bases, with 14 bases lying between them. In DNA form, the CDR3 reads TGTGCCAGTTCATCGGGTTTCGCTGAAGCTTTCTTT. Protein sequence: CASSSGFAEAFF.

This sequence joins TRBV19 and TRBJ1-5; no definite D call. Germline CDR1 reads LNHDA; CDR2 reads SQIVND (reference sequence). Trimming cost V 2 bases and J 0 bases, with 14 bases left between them. The CDR3 is made up of 17 amino acids. Here the CDR3 DNA reads TGTGCCAGTAGTATATCTTCGGCGGTTTATAGCAATCAGCCCCAGCATTTT. Translating it yields CASSISSAVYSNQPQHF.

The J gene is TRBJ1-6, the V gene TRBV3-1 (or the pseudogene TRBV3-2); 8 bases are a match to TRBD1. With V trimmed by 1 base and J by 3 bases, 5 bases remained unmatched. Germline V CDR1 and CDR2: LGHDT, YNNKEL (reference sequence). This CDR3 has 17 amino acids. The CDR3 sequence: CASSQVGTGLYNSPLHF. DNA for the CDR3: TGTGCCAGCAGCCAAGTTGGGACAGGCCTCTATAATTCACCCCTCCACTTT.

A note on this clone: Other DNA sequences of this sample code for an identical CDR3. The gene calls are TRBV4-2 and TRBJ2-1, with 7 bases fitting TRBD2. The CDR3 loop spans 14 amino acids. The junction had 4 bases not matched to a gene; V was cut back by 3 bases and J by 5 bases. Germline CDR1 LGHNA, CDR2 YNFKEQ. CDR3 DNA sequence: TGTGCCAGCAGCCACCGGGGACTACACAATGAGCAGTTCTTC. Protein: CASSHRGLHNEQFF.

This clone was recorded once. V and J are TRBV12-5 and TRBJ2-2; 7 nucleotides align to TRBD1. J was trimmed by 3 bases and V by 6 bases; bases with no gene match: 7. Germline CDR1 reads LGHNT; CDR2 reads FRNRAP. This CDR3 has 15 residues. The CDR3 DNA is TGTGCTAGTGGGACCGGGACAGACTACACCGGGGAGCTGTTTTTT. Translated: CASGTGTDYTGELFF.

J is TRBJ1-1 and V is TRBV28; D call uncertain. Germline V gives CDR1 MDHEN, CDR2 SYDVKM. V was cut by 2 bases and J by 6 bases, with 7 bases left in between. This CDR3 contains 12 residues. The CDR3 loop reads CASSLESSEAFF. For the CDR3, the DNA is TGTGCCAGCAGTTTAGAGTCGTCTGAAGCTTTCTTT.

This chain uses TRBV2 with TRBJ2-2, with no clear D. Germline V gene data show CDR1 as SNHLY and CDR2 as FYNNEI. The CDR3 has 18 residues. V shed 2 bases and J shed 7 bases, with 23 bases lying between them. In DNA form, the CDR3 reads TGTGCCAGCAGTGAACGTCGTGTCAGCGCTGCAGTTATCGGGGAGCTGTTTTTT. It yields the protein CASSERRVSAAVIGELFF.

The chain has TRBV3-1 (or the pseudogene TRBV3-2) and TRBJ1-1; the match to TRBD1 covers 8 bases. The CDR3 is 14 residues long. The V gene's germline CDR1 is LGHDT and CDR2 YNNKEL (reference sequence). V shed 6 bases and J 1 base; nucleotides not matched to a gene: 4. The CDR3 sequence is CASSDRGGNTEAFF. Written as DNA, the CDR3 is TGTGCCAGCAGTGACAGGGGAGGGAACACTGAAGCTTTCTTT.

The chain links TRBV3-1 (or the pseudogene TRBV3-2) to TRBJ1-2; the D is unclear. This CDR3 has 12 amino acids. Germline assignment: CDR1 LGHDT and CDR2 YNNKEL (reference sequence). V was clipped by 2 bases and J by 7 bases, with 8 bases between them. CDR3: CASSQPLRGYTF. The CDR3 nucleotides are TGTGCCAGCAGCCAACCCCTTCGTGGCTACACCTTC.

V usage is TRBV19 and J usage is TRBJ1-3; possibly TRBD1 for D (5 bases). CDR1 is LNHDA, CDR2 SQIVND, per germline (reference sequence). V lost 10 bases and J 1 base, leaving 17 bases between the germline ends. The CDR3 sequence is 15 residues long. The chain's CDR3 is CATLNSGSSGNTIYF. The CDR3 DNA reads as TGTGCCACCTTAAACTCAGGGTCTTCTGGAAACACCATATATTTT. The whole variable domain, remainder taken from reference TRBV19 and TRBJ1-3, is DGGITQSPKYLFRKEGQNVTLSCEQNLNHDAMYWYRQDPGQGLRLIYYSQIVNDFQKGDIAEGYSVSREKKESFPLTVTSAQKNPTAFYLCATLNSGSSGNTIYFGEGSWLTVV.

The chain has TRBV24-1 and TRBJ2-1; 9 bases match TRBD1. This CDR3 spans 16 amino acids. The ends lost 4 bases at V and 2 bases at J; junction bases unmatched: 5. Germline CDR1 is KGHDR and CDR2 is SFDVKD. CDR3 DNA sequence: TGTGCCACCAGTGAACCGGGACAGGGACCCTACAATGAGCAGTTCTTC. It is translated as CATSEPGQGPYNEQFF.

The V call is TRBV2, the J call TRBJ1-2; 7 bases agree with TRBD1. The J segment lost 5 bases and the V segment lost 6 bases, leaving 12 bases of the junction unmatched. This CDR3 comprises 15 residues. Germline V gene data show CDR1 as SNHLY and CDR2 as FYNNEI. CDR3 sequence: CASSADRGQIYGYTF. CDR3 sequence (DNA): TGTGCCAGCAGCGCTGACCGGGGACAGATATATGGCTACACCTTC.

The chain joins TRBV5-5 to TRBJ1-2, with TRBD1 matching over 8 bases. The CDR3 consists of 12 residues. V shed 3 bases, J shed 8 bases, and the junction held 3 bases outside the gene matches. Germline V gives CDR1 SGHKS, CDR2 YYEKEE (reference sequence). The CDR3 protein is CASSWTGNGYTF. CDR3 sequence (DNA): TGTGCCAGCAGCTGGACAGGGAACGGCTACACCTTC. The entire variable domain, with the rest obtained from reference TRBV5-5 and TRBJ1-2, is as follows: DAGVTQSPTHLIKTRGQQVTLRCSPISGHKSVSWYQQVLGQGPQFIFQYYEKEERGRGNFPDRFSARQFPNYSSELNVNALLLGDSALYLCASSWTGNGYTFGSGTRLTVV.

The chain combines TRBV3-1 (or the pseudogene TRBV3-2) with TRBJ1-3, with 7 bases identical to TRBD1. The CDR3 has 14 residues. Germline V gives CDR1 LGHDT, CDR2 YNNKEL (reference sequence). V was clipped by 6 bases and J by 3 bases; unmatched bases: 5. CDR3: CASRTRGLGNTIYF. DNA for the CDR3: TGTGCCAGCAGAACAAGGGGGCTTGGAAACACCATATATTTT.

The chain uses TRBV11-2 and TRBJ2-1; no firm D call. Germline CDR1 and CDR2: SGHAT and FQNNGV. V was shortened by 3 bases and J by 7 bases, with 13 bases between the two germline ends. This CDR3 region has 14 residues. DNA for the CDR3: TGTGCCAGCAGCTTCAACTCCGTCGGGAATGAGCAGTTCTTC. This gives the protein CASSFNSVGNEQFF. The variable domain in full, completed from reference TRBV11-2 and TRBJ2-1, reads EAGVAQSPRYKIIEKRQSVAFWCNPISGHATLYWYQQILGQGPKLLIQFQNNGVVDDSQLPKDRFSAERLKGVDSTLKIQPAKLEDSAVYLCASSFNSVGNEQFFGPGTRLTVL.

This clone was counted once. The chain employs TRBV7-7 and TRBJ2-1; 9 nucleotides agree with TRBD1. There are 15 residues in the CDR3. V was clipped by 5 bases and J by 6 bases; unmatched bases: 8. CDR1 and CDR2 (germline): SSHAT, FNYEAQ (reference sequence). CDR3 residues: CASSPGQGRGNEQFF. CDR3 nucleotides: TGTGCCAGCAGCCCTGGACAGGGGAGAGGCAATGAGCAGTTCTTC.

This rearrangement joins TRBV6-1 to TRBJ1-5, with a possible D match to TRBD1 (5 bases). The CDR3 is 16 amino acids. The germline V gene encodes CDR1 MNHNS and CDR2 SASEGT. V lost 2 bases to trimming and J lost 5 bases, with 16 bases between them. The CDR3 region has the DNA TGTGCCAGCAGTGAAAGTTCAAGGGGCTGGGATCAGCCCCAGCATTTT. It encodes CASSESSRGWDQPQHF.

This chain connects TRBV5-1 to TRBJ2-6, with D possibly being TRBD2 (6 bases). The CDR3 extends over 15 amino acids. The germline gives CDR1 SGHRS, CDR2 YFSETQ. V lost 0 bases and J lost 2, with 6 bases in between. The CDR3: CASSLGGAGANVLTF. Written as DNA, the CDR3 is TGCGCCAGCAGCTTGGGCGGGGCTGGGGCCAACGTCCTGACTTTC.

Turning to this clone: The sample holds other DNA sequences that translate to the same CDR3. The chain is built from TRBV5-1 and TRBJ2-7, with D unclear. Germline CDR1 and CDR2: SGHRS and YFSETQ. Trimming removed 0 bases from V and 0 bases from J, with 7 bases in between. The CDR3 length is 14 residues. The CDR3 spells CASSLGGDSYEQYF. CDR3 sequence (DNA): TGCGCCAGCAGCTTGGGAGGAGACTCCTACGAGCAGTACTTC. The variable domain in full, completed from reference TRBV5-1 and TRBJ2-7, reads KAGVTQTPRYLIKTRGQQVTLSCSPISGHRSVSWYQQTPGQGLQFLFEYFSETQRNKGNFPGRFSGRQFSNSRSEMNVSTLELGDSALYLCASSLGGDSYEQYFGPGTRLTVT.

The chain uses TRBV6-5 and TRBJ1-2; 7 bases are a match to TRBD1. Germline V CDR1 and CDR2: MNHEY, SVGAGI. With V trimmed by 4 bases and J by 8 bases, 10 bases remained unmatched. The CDR3 contains 14 residues. CDR3 sequence reads: CASSFVGGAQGYTF. In nucleotides, the CDR3 is TGTGCCAGCAGTTTTGTAGGGGGCGCTCAGGGCTACACCTTC.